These T cell receptor beta chains were read from a single sample in a study of blood T cell repertoires in COVID-19. Assay: immunoSEQ multiplex PCR; the TCRdb copy retains only in-frame clones and omits some. The sample has 190,000 or so clones, around 90% seen once; the top ten hold over 1%. The sequencing input was PBMCs or T cells enriched from blood (not recorded which). These receptors all come from a man aged 25-45 years who had recovered from COVID-19. Each CDR3 is given with its conserved first and last residue. The D gene is left open where the match is weak. Not every row has a clone size; where given, it reads once, few, many or a size class.

>once|TRBD2|TRBV25-1|TRBJ2-1|15
TGTGCCAGCAGTGTCCTAGCGGGAGTCTACAATGAGCAGTTCTTC
CASSVLAGVYNEQFF
>.|.|TRBV4-1|TRBJ1-2|16
TGCGCCAGCAGCCAAGACCCCCGGTCAAGGAGCTATGGCTACACCTTC
CASSQDPRSRSYGYTF
>.|.|TRBV7-6|TRBJ1-1|16
TGTGCCAGCAGCTTAAGGGGGACGGGTATGAACACTGAAGCTTTCTTT
CASSLRGTGMNTEAFF
>.|.|TRBV25-1|TRBJ1-1|13
TGTGCCACCAAAAAGCGTGGGAGCACTGAAGCTTTCTTT
CATKKRGSTEAFF
>.|TRBD2|TRBV6-5|TRBJ2-7|13
TGTGCCAGCAGGCGGGGAGGGCTCTACGAGCAGTACTTC
CASRRGGLYEQYF
>.|TRBD2|TRBV19|TRBJ2-1|18
TGTGCCAGTAGTATAGTTGGTAGCGGGAGTTCACTCAGCAATGAGCAGTTCTTC
CASSIVGSGSSLSNEQFF
>.|.|TRBV30|TRBJ1-3|13
TGTGCCTGGAGAACGAGAACTGGAAACACCATATATTTT
CAWRTRTGNTIYF
>.|.|TRBV10-3|TRBJ2-4|16
TGTGCCATCAGTGAGTCGAAGGGGGGGGTCAAAAACATTCAGTACTTC
CAISESKGGVKNIQYF
>.|.|TRBV30|TRBJ1-2|13
TGTGCCTGGAGGGACAGAGCTAACTATGGCTACACCTTC
CAWRDRANYGYTF
>once|TRBD1|TRBV4-1|TRBJ1-1|15
TGCGCCAGCAGCCAAGATGGGACAGGGAACACTGAAGCTTTCTTT
CASSQDGTGNTEAFF
>.|TRBD2|TRBV6-2/TRBV6-3|TRBJ2-1|16
TGTGCCAGCAGTTACACCTTCCTAGCGGGGTTTGATGAGCAGTTCTTC
CASSYTFLAGFDEQFF
>.|TRBD1|TRBV11-2|TRBJ1-1|14
TGTGCCAGCAGCTCCGGGACAGGAGAGACTGAAGCTTTCTTT
CASSSGTGETEAFF
>.|TRBD1|TRBV6-2/TRBV6-3|TRBJ1-2|16
TGTGCCAGCAGTTACCCAGGAGGGGGCGCAACGACTGGCTACACCTTC
CASSYPGGGATTGYTF
>.|TRBD2|TRBV11-2|TRBJ2-3|16
TGTGCCAGCAGCTTAGATCTAGCGGGAGGCACAGATACGCAGTATTTT
CASSLDLAGGTDTQYF
>.|.|TRBV10-1|TRBJ2-1|15
TGCGCCAGCAGTGACTCGACAGACGTACGTAATGAGCAGTTCTTC
CASSDSTDVRNEQFF
>.|.|TRBV21-1|TRBJ2-7|12
TGTGCCAGCAGCACTCAGGTTTACGAGCAGTACTTC
CASSTQVYEQYF
>.|.|TRBV28|TRBJ1-1|16
TGTGCCAGCAGTTTAGAAGTTGGGGGGGTTGGCACTGAAGCTTTCTTT
CASSLEVGGVGTEAFF
>.|.|TRBV30|TRBJ2-7|11
TGTGCCTGGGCCTGGGGCGACGAGCAGTACTTC
CAWAWGDEQYF
>few|.|TRBV5-1|TRBJ1-2|13
TGCGCCAGCAGCTTTGACAGTAACTATGGCTACACCTTC
CASSFDSNYGYTF
>.|TRBD1|TRBV10-3|TRBJ2-3|14
TGTGCCATCAAGGGGGACAGGGGCACAGATACGCAGTATTTT
CAIKGDRGTDTQYF
>.|TRBD2|TRBV10-1|TRBJ2-1|20
TGCGCCAGCAGTAAGGGCCCCGGACTAGCGGGAGTAGCCTCCTACAATGAGCAGTTCTTC
CASSKGPGLAGVASYNEQFF
>few|.|TRBV5-6|TRBJ2-1|15
TGTGCCAGCAGCTTGGCTGGGGGCGGATACAATGAGCAGTTCTTC
CASSLAGGGYNEQFF
>.|TRBD1|TRBV9|TRBJ1-3|15
TGTGCCAGCAGCGTTCTACAGGGGGCTGGAAACACCATATATTTT
CASSVLQGAGNTIYF
>.|.|TRBV7-8|TRBJ1-5|15
TGTGCCAGCAGCTTAGAGGAGAATAGCAATCAGCCCCAGCATTTT
CASSLEENSNQPQHF
>once|TRBD2|TRBV6-2/TRBV6-3|TRBJ2-3|17
TGTGCCAGCAGTTACTCTTTCCGGGGGGATTTGGCAGATACGCAGTATTTT
CASSYSFRGDLADTQYF
>.|TRBD2|TRBV19|TRBJ2-1|16
TGTGCCAGTAGTATGCCCCCGGGACTAGCTATGAGGGAGCAGTTCTTC
CASSMPPGLAMREQFF
>.|.|TRBV19|TRBJ1-2|13
TGTGCCAGTAGTATCCAGCGTAACTATGGCTACACCTTC
CASSIQRNYGYTF
>.|TRBD1|TRBV19|TRBJ2-3|14
TGTGCCAGTCGCTCGGGACAGCTCACAGATACGCAGTATTTT
CASRSGQLTDTQYF
>.|TRBD2|TRBV5-4|TRBJ2-5|19
TGTGCCAGCAGCTTGCAGGGAGGGACTCTACTAGCGGGAGAAGAGACCCAGTACTTC
CASSLQGGTLLAGEETQYF
>.|.|TRBV9|TRBJ1-6|12
TGTGCCAGCAGCGGAGAGAATTCACCCCTCCACTTT
CASSGENSPLHF
>.|.|TRBV30|TRBJ2-1|14
TGTGCCTGGAGTGATCCACCGAGAGTTAATGAGCAGTTCTTC
CAWSDPPRVNEQFF
>.|.|TRBV15|TRBJ2-7|16
TGTGCCACCAGCAGAGAAACAGGGGGGGGATCCTACGAGCAGTACTTC
CATSRETGGGSYEQYF
>.|.|TRBV4-1|TRBJ1-3|12
TGCGCCACCGCAGGGAGGGGAAACACCATATATTTT
CATAGRGNTIYF
>.|TRBD1|TRBV6-2/TRBV6-3|TRBJ1-2|16
TGTGCCAGCAGTTACCCTCGAACGGACAGGGGGCCTCGCTACACCTTC
CASSYPRTDRGPRYTF
>.|.|TRBV9|TRBJ2-1|15
TGTGCCAGCAGCGTTGAGGGCGGGATGGGCAATGAGCAGTTCTTC
CASSVEGGMGNEQFF
>.|.|TRBV29-1|TRBJ2-3|16
TGCAGCGTTGAAGGCCGAGGACACAGGGCGACAGATACGCAGTATTTT
CSVEGRGHRATDTQYF
>.|.|TRBV5-1|TRBJ2-3|16
TGCGCCAGCAGCTTGATACGGCCAGGGGGCACAGATACGCAGTATTTT
CASSLIRPGGTDTQYF
>.|.|TRBV7-2|TRBJ2-7|14
TGTGCCAGCAGCTTTAGGAGGGGGCAATACGAGCAGTACTTC
CASSFRRGQYEQYF
>.|.|TRBV7-2|TRBJ1-6|14
TGTGCCAGCAGCTTAGGGCAGGGAGGCTCACCCCTCCACTTT
CASSLGQGGSPLHF
>.|.|TRBV30|TRBJ1-6|17
TGTGCCTGGAGCCCAGACAGATCGTACCCATATAATTCACCCCTCCACTTT
CAWSPDRSYPYNSPLHF
>.|TRBD2|TRBV11-2|TRBJ2-5|20
TGTGCCAGCAGCTTAGATCGTTGGGGACTAGCGGGAGGGCGGCGGGAGACCCAGTACTTC
CASSLDRWGLAGGRRETQYF
>.|TRBD1|TRBV27|TRBJ2-1|14
TGTGCCAGCAGTCGACAGGGGGCACAGAATGAGCAGTTCTTC
CASSRQGAQNEQFF
>once|TRBD2|TRBV7-2|TRBJ2-1|14
TGTGCCAGCAGCTTGGGGACTAGCCTAAATGAGCAGTTCTTC
CASSLGTSLNEQFF
>.|TRBD1|TRBV11-2|TRBJ2-7|15
TGTGCCAGCAGCCTAGGGACAGGAGGGGCCTACGAGCAGTACTTC
CASSLGTGGAYEQYF
>.|.|TRBV7-9|TRBJ1-2|18
TGTGCCAGCAGCCCGCCCTTAGGTCCAGGGGCAGATAGCTATGGCTACACCTTC
CASSPPLGPGADSYGYTF
>.|.|TRBV29-1|TRBJ2-7|14
TGCAGCGTTGAACTGGCGGGACAGACCTACGAGCAGTACTTC
CSVELAGQTYEQYF
>once|.|TRBV3-1/TRBV3-2|TRBJ1-2|12
TGTGCCAGCAGCCAAGACAGGTGGGGCTACACCTTC
CASSQDRWGYTF
>.|.|TRBV7-9|TRBJ1-4|15
TGTGCCAGCAGCACGCGCGCGGCAACTAATGAAAAACTGTTTTTT
CASSTRAATNEKLFF
>.|.|TRBV12-3/TRBV12-4|TRBJ2-7|12
TGTGCCAGCAGTTTAGTGAGCTACGAGCAGTACTTC
CASSLVSYEQYF
>.|.|TRBV5-4|TRBJ1-1|14
TGTGCCAGCAGCTTCAGGGTTCCTAACACTGAAGCTTTCTTT
CASSFRVPNTEAFF
>.|TRBD2|TRBV9|TRBJ2-1|15
TGTGCCAGCAGCGTAGGCTGGCGGGAGGACAATGAGCAGTTCTTC
CASSVGWREDNEQFF
>.|.|TRBV30|TRBJ2-7|11
TGTGCCTGGGGACTCCCTTACGAGCAGTACTTC
CAWGLPYEQYF
>.|.|TRBV27|TRBJ1-6|17
TGTGCCAGCAGTCCCTACGCAACAGGGCTCTATAATTCACCCCTCCACTTT
CASSPYATGLYNSPLHF
>.|TRBD2|TRBV6-5|TRBJ2-1|14
TGTGCCAGTAGCGGGAGCTTTCTCGGCAATGAGCAGTTCTTC
CASSGSFLGNEQFF
>.|TRBD2|TRBV27|TRBJ2-7|16
TGTGCCAGCAGTTTATCGTTGAGCGGGAGCGCCTACGAGCAGTACTTC
CASSLSLSGSAYEQYF
>.|TRBD1|TRBV7-9|TRBJ2-2|15
TGTGCCAGCAGCGTGGGACAGACGAACACCGGGGAGCTGTTTTTT
CASSVGQTNTGELFF
>.|.|TRBV7-9|TRBJ2-7|15
TGTGCCAGCAGCTCGCCGGACAGTTCCACCTACGAGCAGTACTTC
CASSSPDSSTYEQYF
>.|TRBD2|TRBV14|TRBJ2-3|24
TGTGCCAGCAGCCAAGACCCCCGTAGACTAGCGGGAGAAAACGCCCTCCGAATCACAGATACGCAGTATTTT
CASSQDPRRLAGENALRITDTQYF